One sample yielded the 28 T cell receptor beta chains listed below, sequenced in a study of OX40 agonist ivuxolimab in advanced cancers. The data were produced by immunoSEQ multiplex PCR, yet TCRdb's version contains in-frame clones alone and is incomplete. The table lists around 64,000 clones, around 87% of them singletons. The specimen was CD4+ or CD8+ T cells sorted from blood, collected in a trial of the OX40 agonist ivuxolimab. Receptor source: an adult with an advanced solid tumor such as melanoma, head and neck, liver or kidney cancer.

The CDR3 DNA reads as TGCGCCAGCAGCCGGTTACCCTTACAGGGGGCGGGGACCGGGGAGCTGTTTTTT. Amino acid sequence: CASSRLPLQGAGTGELFF. The genes are TRBV5-1 and TRBJ2-2; 9 nucleotides match TRBD1. Germline lookup yields CDR1 SGHRS and CDR2 YFSETQ. V lost 4 bases to trimming and J lost 5 bases; unmatched junction nucleotides: 15. This CDR3 region has 18 residues. Using reference TRBV5-1 and TRBJ2-2 for the parts outside the CDR3, the full variable domain is KAGVTQTPRYLIKTRGQQVTLSCSPISGHRSVSWYQQTPGQGLQFLFEYFSETQRNKGNFPGRFSGRQFSNSRSEMNVSTLELGDSALYLCASSRLPLQGAGTGELFFGEGSRLTVL.

The rearrangement links TRBV7-3 to TRBJ1-3; D not resolved. CDR3 length: 14 amino acids. Trimming removed 2 bases at V and 2 bases at J, with 7 bases between. Germline-derived CDR1 and CDR2 are SGHTA and FQGTGA. The CDR3 spells CASSLQYAGNTIYF. CDR3 DNA sequence: TGTGCCAGCAGCTTACAGTATGCTGGAAACACCATATATTTT.

This clone appeared a single time. The chain carries TRBV18 and TRBJ2-2; the D is unclear. V was shortened by 0 bases and J by 8 bases, with 13 bases between the two germline ends. The CDR3 runs 15 residues. Germline lookup yields CDR1 KGHSH and CDR2 LQKENI. This CDR3 is CASSPPVGSRGELFF. For the CDR3, the DNA is TGTGCCAGCTCACCACCGGTCGGTTCTAGGGGGGAGCTGTTTTTT. Full variable domain (rest looked up from reference TRBV18 and TRBJ2-2): NAGVMQNPRHLVRRRGQEARLRCSPMKGHSHVYWYRQLPEEGLKFMVYLQKENIIDESGMPKERFSAEFPKEGPSILRIQQVVRGDSAAYFCASSPPVGSRGELFFGEGSRLTVL.

This clone was counted only a few times. The gene calls are TRBV28 and TRBJ1-6; D is undetermined. The CDR3 sequence is 17 residues long. Trimming took off 7 bases at V and 6 bases at J, with 22 bases between the two ends. Germline V gives CDR1 MDHEN, CDR2 SYDVKM. The CDR3, as DNA: TGTGCCAGCAAGGGCAGGATTCCTACCAAATCTAATTCACCCCTCCACTTT. Its translation: CASKGRIPTKSNSPLHF.

The chain recombines TRBV30 with TRBJ1-2, with D hard to call. The length of the CDR3 is 10 residues. The germline V gene has CDR1 GTSNPN and CDR2 SVGIG (reference sequence). V was trimmed by 3 bases and J by 8 bases, leaving 7 bases between them. CDR3 nucleotides: TGTGCCTGGAGGGGCGCGGGCTACACCTTC. Translated, it gives CAWRGAGYTF.

This rearrangement joins TRBV4-1 to TRBJ2-6, with D hard to call. V gave up 2 bases and J gave up 0 bases, with 5 bases separating them. This CDR3 has 15 residues. CDR1 and CDR2 from the germline V gene are MGHRA and YSYEKL. The CDR3 DNA is TGCGCCAGCAGCCAACTCCGCTCTGGGGCCAACGTCCTGACTTTC. Translated: CASSQLRSGANVLTF.

V is TRBV7-9 and J is TRBJ2-1; D call uncertain. Trimming cost V 6 bases and J 7 bases, with 22 bases left between them. The CDR3 has 16 residues. Looked up from germline, CDR1 is SEHNR and CDR2 is FQNEAQ (reference sequence). CDR3 sequence: CASRKVAGSLENEQFF. CDR3 in DNA: TGTGCCAGCAGGAAGGTCGCCGGGTCCTTGGAGAATGAGCAGTTCTTC.

This rearrangement joins TRBV6-5 to TRBJ2-7; D is possibly TRBD1 or TRBD2 (5 bases each). V lost 5 bases and J lost 3, with 14 bases in between. Germline lookup yields CDR1 MNHEY and CDR2 SVGAGI. This CDR3 is built from 14 residues. The CDR3: CASSDRDRDYEQYF. The CDR3 DNA reads as TGTGCCAGCAGTGACCGGGACCGCGACTACGAGCAGTACTTC.

V gene TRBV9 combines with J gene TRBJ2-3, with unresolved D. From germline, CDR1 is SGDLS and CDR2 YYNGEE. V was shortened by 1 base and J by 1 base, with 10 bases between the two germline ends. This CDR3 contains 15 residues. CDR3 in amino acids: CASSVTPLGTDTQYF. The CDR3 DNA reads as TGTGCCAGCAGCGTAACCCCCCTGGGCACAGATACGCAGTATTTT.

The DNA of the CDR3 is TGTGCTAGTGGTTTGGTTTTGGGTGGGACAGGGCTTTATTCACCCCTCCACTTT. This codes for CASGLVLGGTGLYSPLHF. The rearrangement links TRBV12-5 to TRBJ1-6; 9 bases are shared with TRBD1. The CDR3 loop spans 18 amino acids. Germline V gene sequence: CDR1 LGHNT, CDR2 FRNRAP. V lost 0 bases to trimming and J lost 8 bases; unmatched junction nucleotides: 11.

This rearrangement joins TRBV6-5 to TRBJ1-1, with D possibly matching TRBD1 (5 bases). The CDR3 extends over 12 amino acids. The ends were cut back, 2 bases at V and 7 bases at J, with 8 bases in the middle. Per the germline V gene, CDR1 is MNHEY and CDR2 is SVGAGI. Here the CDR3 DNA reads TGTGCCAGCAGTTACGGGGGTAGTGAAGCTTTCTTT. Its protein is CASSYGGSEAFF.

The chain uses TRBV10-3 and TRBJ1-1; D call uncertain. Trimming left V 2 bases short and J 1 base short, with 5 bases between. CDR3 size: 13 residues. The V gene's germline CDR1 is ENHRY and CDR2 SYGVKD. Written as DNA, the CDR3 is TGTGCCATCAGTGAGGCTGCGAACACTGAAGCTTTCTTT. This codes for CAISEAANTEAFF.

The chain uses TRBV7-9 and TRBJ2-5; 10 nucleotides match TRBD2. In germline, CDR1 is SEHNR, CDR2 FQNEAQ (reference sequence). The CDR3 covers 14 residues. The CDR3 here is CGSLAGVPGETQYF. CDR3 in DNA: TGTGGAAGCCTAGCGGGGGTCCCAGGGGAGACCCAGTACTTC. Full variable domain (missing parts from reference TRBV7-9 and TRBJ2-5): DTGVSQNPRHKITKRGQNVTFRCDPISEHNRLYWYRQTLGQGPEFLTYFQNEAQLEKSRLLSDRFSAERPKGSFSTLEIQRTEQGDSAMYLCGSLAGVPGETQYFGPGTRLLVL.

The rearrangement uses TRBV18 and TRBJ1-3; D remains unclear. The CDR3 covers 15 residues. Trimming took off 2 bases at V and 0 bases at J, with 8 bases between the two ends. Per germline, CDR1 KGHSH and CDR2 LQKENI. In nucleotides, the CDR3 is TGTGCCAGCTCACCAAACCAGCTCTCTGGAAACACCATATATTTT. Translation gives CASSPNQLSGNTIYF.

The chain uses TRBV10-2 and TRBJ2-2; maybe TRBD2 (6 bases). CDR3 length: 17 residues. Between the trimmed V and J ends, which lost 6 bases and 2 bases, there was a span of 19 bases. Germline CDR1 is WSHSY and CDR2 is SAAADI. The CDR3 loop reads CASRPFRAGTNTGELFF. The CDR3 nucleotides are TGCGCCAGCAGGCCCTTTCGAGCAGGGACTAACACCGGGGAGCTGTTTTTT.

The V gene is TRBV7-3, the J gene TRBJ1-1; unclear D gene. The V gene's germline CDR1 is SGHTA and CDR2 FQGTGA. This CDR3 region has 13 residues. V was shortened by 4 bases and J by 0 bases, with 6 bases between the two germline ends. The CDR3, as DNA: TGTGCCAGCAGCTCACAGTTGAACACTGAAGCTTTCTTT. Amino acid sequence: CASSSQLNTEAFF.

The genes are TRBV7-9 and TRBJ2-1, with TRBD2 matching over 9 bases. The CDR3 is 12 amino acids. V dropped 6 bases and J dropped 15; count of bases not matched to a gene: 9. The germline CDR1 and CDR2 sequences are SEHNR and FQNEAQ (reference sequence). The CDR3 loop is CASSFLAGIPFF. The DNA for the CDR3 is TGTGCCAGCAGTTTTCTAGCGGGAATTCCGTTCTTC. Together with reference TRBV7-9 and TRBJ2-1, the CDR3 gives the full variable domain: DTGVSQNPRHKITKRGQNVTFRCDPISEHNRLYWYRQTLGQGPEFLTYFQNEAQLEKSRLLSDRFSAERPKGSFSTLEIQRTEQGDSAMYLCASSFLAGIPFFGPGTRLTVL.

About this clone: In the same sample, other DNA sequences code for this CDR3. The chain uses TRBV2 and TRBJ2-5; D remains ambiguous. CDR1 and CDR2 (germline): SNHLY, FYNNEI. The CDR3 runs to 12 residues. The V gene lost 6 bases and the J gene lost 1 base, with 6 bases spanning the gap. The CDR3: CASRVGQETQYF. The CDR3 bases are TGTGCCAGCAGGGTCGGCCAAGAGACCCAGTACTTC.

The gene calls are TRBV7-2 and TRBJ2-5; D is uncertain. The DNA matches TRBJ2-7 better at its end, which makes the J call doubtful. CDR3 size: 14 residues. Germline CDR1 SGHTA, CDR2 FQGNSA. The DNA for the CDR3 is TGTGCCAGCAGCTTCCCTACATCAACCTACGAGCAGTACTTC. This translates into CASSFPTSTYEQYF.

J is TRBJ2-1 and V is TRBV5-1, with D possibly matching TRBD1 (6 bases). CDR3 length: 14 amino acids. The germline gives CDR1 SGHRS, CDR2 YFSETQ. The V end lost 2 bases, the J end lost 7 bases, and 13 bases lay between the germline ends. The CDR3 DNA reads as TGCGCCAGCAGCTTACAGGGAATGGAGAATGAGCAGTTCTTC. Translating gives CASSLQGMENEQFF.

The chain recombines TRBV4-2 with TRBJ1-4; maybe TRBD1 (5 bases). V lost 0 bases and J 8 bases, leaving 13 bases between the germline ends. The CDR3 consists of 15 residues. From germline, CDR1 is LGHNA and CDR2 YNFKEQ. CDR3 protein: CASSQEGGVREKLFF. The CDR3 bases are TGTGCCAGCAGCCAAGAAGGAGGGGTGCGGGAAAAACTGTTTTTT.

This rearrangement joins TRBV5-1 to TRBJ2-1, with 7 bases matching TRBD2. The CDR3 spans 14 residues. V lost 4 bases to trimming and J lost 2 bases; unmatched junction nucleotides: 3. Germline loops: CDR1 SGHRS, CDR2 YFSETQ. The CDR3 loop reads CASSREATYNEQFF. As DNA, the CDR3 is TGCGCCAGCAGCCGGGAGGCTACCTACAATGAGCAGTTCTTC.

This clone was recorded a few times. The chain is built from TRBV2 and TRBJ2-2; no clear D. With 6 bases removed from V and 0 bases from J, the gap between germline ends came to 11 bases. The CDR3 totals 15 residues. Germline CDR1 is SNHLY and CDR2 is FYNNEI. CDR3 bases: TGTGCCAGCAGGTTCGACACCACGAACACCGGGGAGCTGTTTTTT. It encodes CASRFDTTNTGELFF.

The rearrangement uses TRBV9 and TRBJ1-2, with D possibly being TRBD1 (6 bases). Germline loops: CDR1 SGDLS, CDR2 YYNGEE. V was pared by 0 bases and J by 4 bases, with 10 bases between. The CDR3 runs 14 residues. The CDR3 nucleotides read TGTGCCAGCAGCGTAGGGGAGGGGGGCTATGGCTACACCTTC. It translates to CASSVGEGGYGYTF.

The V and J genes are TRBV5-1 and TRBJ2-1; 12 bases fit TRBD1. From germline, CDR1 is SGHRS and CDR2 YFSETQ. V lost 4 bases, J lost 7 bases, and 12 bases stayed unmatched. This CDR3 is 17 amino acids long. The CDR3 spells CASSGLRDRGLKNEQFF. CDR3 bases: TGCGCCAGCAGCGGGCTACGGGACAGGGGGCTTAAAAATGAGCAGTTCTTC.

The V gene is TRBV18, the J gene TRBJ1-1; 7 nucleotides align to TRBD1. CDR1 is KGHSH, CDR2 LQKENI, per germline. The CDR3 spans 12 residues. V dropped 2 bases and J dropped 7; count of bases not matched to a gene: 1. CDR3 in DNA: TGTGCCAGCTCACCAGACAGGGTTGAAGCTTTCTTT. Protein sequence: CASSPDRVEAFF.

This sequence joins TRBV18 and TRBJ1-5, with D hard to call. V dropped 3 bases and J dropped 0 bases, with 3 bases sitting between them. The CDR3 runs 13 residues. CDR1 and CDR2 from the germline V gene are KGHSH and LQKENI. CDR3 sequence reads: CASSPTSNQPQHF. In DNA form, the CDR3 reads TGTGCCAGCTCACCTACTAGCAATCAGCCCCAGCATTTT.

CDR3 region: CAANLGQASYEQYF. The CDR3 nucleotides are TGTGCCGCTAACCTGGGACAGGCATCCTACGAGCAGTACTTC. V usage is TRBV6-7 and J usage is TRBJ2-7, with 8 bases lining up with TRBD1. TRBV6-7 has ORF status, its function being uncertain. This CDR3 spans 14 amino acids. V lost 11 bases, J lost 1 base, and 10 bases stayed unmatched.